These 21 T cell receptor beta chains came from one sample sequenced in a study of molecular identifiers for immune sequencing clone quantification. Via MiXCR, TCRdb re-called the PCR reads, giving one row per CDR3 protein. Counted here are roughly 100,000 distinct CDR3 sequences, less than 35% occurring once; the ten biggest clones make up roughly 10%. The sequenced material came from naive CD8+ T cells from blood, with Jurkat cell RNA spiked in. Subset indicated: FACS-sorted CD8+CD4-CCR7+CD45RA+ naive T cells. The receptors were gathered from a human donor in good health. Some libraries in this study had Jurkat cell RNA spiked in.

Worth noting for this clonotype: The conserved phenylalanine or tryptophan is not found at the CDR3 terminus, so this likely reflects a read error. This rearrangement joins TRBV5-1 to TRBJ2-7, with 7 bases lining up with TRBD1. The germline gives CDR1 SGHRS, CDR2 YFSETQ. The V and J ends lost 7 bases and 4 bases, in that order; junction bases with no gene match: 14. The CDR3 is 15 residues long. The DNA of the CDR3 is TGCGCCAGCTTTGACCGGGACAGCGGCTCATACGAGCAGTACCTC. Translated: CASFDRDSGSYEQYL.

V usage is TRBV28 and J usage is TRBJ1-2; 9 bases map to TRBD1. The V segment lost 3 bases and the J segment 4 bases; nucleotides outside the gene matches: 15. CDR1 and CDR2 from the germline V gene are MDHEN and SYDVKM. The CDR3 length is 18 residues. As DNA, the CDR3 is TGTGCCAGCAGTTTTCTAACCGGGACAGGGTTCGGTAGCTATGGCTACACCTTC. It is translated as CASSFLTGTGFGSYGYTF.

This clonotype was observed many times. This sequence joins TRBV7-2 and TRBJ1-5; 8 nucleotides match TRBD1. Germline CDR1 SGHTA, CDR2 FQGNSA. Trimming removed 7 bases from V and 4 bases from J; junction bases left unmatched: 9. The CDR3 is 15 amino acids. CDR3 sequence: CASTRTGFRNQPQHF. For the CDR3, the DNA is TGTGCCAGCACCCGGACAGGGTTTAGGAATCAGCCCCAGCATTTT.

The chain uses TRBV7-2 and TRBJ2-7, with 8 bases aligning to TRBD2. Germline CDR1 is SGHTA and CDR2 is FQGNSA. Unmatched junction bases numbered 8, after V lost 0 bases and J lost 1 base. The CDR3 length is 17 residues. DNA of the CDR3: TGTGCCAGCAGCTTAGCGGTGTTTGCGGGAGGATCCTACGAGCAGTACTTC. Amino acids: CASSLAVFAGGSYEQYF. Full variable domain (remainder filled in from reference TRBV7-2 and TRBJ2-7): GAGVSQSPSNKVTEKGKDVELRCDPISGHTALYWYRQSLGQGLEFLIYFQGNSAPDKSGLPSDRFSAERTGGSVSTLTIQRTQQEDSAVYLCASSLAVFAGGSYEQYFGPGTRLTVT.

Remarks on this clonotype: A much bigger clone sits one base away, suggesting this may be a read error. The chain couples TRBV28 to TRBJ2-5, with D perhaps being TRBD1 or TRBD2 (5 bases each). V lost 7 bases, J lost 3 bases, and 18 bases lay in between. The CDR3 is 15 amino acids. Germline loops: CDR1 MDHEN, CDR2 SYDVKM. CDR3 loop: CASTMTGAQKETQYF. The CDR3 DNA reads as TGTGCCAGCACTATGACCGGGGCCCAAAAAGAGACCCAGTACTTC.

This clonotype has just a few counts. CDR3: CASSLGGGPDTQYF. The CDR3 DNA is TGTGCCAGCAGCTTGGGCGGGGGGCCAGATACGCAGTATTTT. The V gene is TRBV7-3, the J gene TRBJ2-3; TRBD2 agrees at 8 bases. J lost 4 bases, V lost 3 bases, and 3 bases had no gene match. In germline, CDR1 is SGHTA, CDR2 FQGTGA. The CDR3 is 14 amino acids.

This clonotype was observed a handful of times. This rearrangement joins TRBV11-2 to TRBJ2-3, with a weak D call TRBD2 (6 bases). Germline CDR1 SGHAT, CDR2 FQNNGV. There are 15 residues in the CDR3. V lost 4 bases and J 0 bases, leaving 11 bases between the germline ends. The CDR3 reads CASSSLGGSTDTQYF. CDR3 sequence (DNA): TGTGCCAGCAGCTCCCTGGGGGGAAGCACAGATACGCAGTATTTT.

Remarks on this clonotype: A much larger clonotype is one base distant, so this may be a read error. The chain couples TRBV7-3 to TRBJ2-1, with D possibly being TRBD2 (5 bases). V lost 2 bases, J lost 6 bases, and 11 bases lay in between. The CDR3 consists of 14 residues. The germline V gene encodes CDR1 SGHTA and CDR2 FQGTGA. The CDR3 is CASSLPLAANEQFF. The CDR3 nucleotides read TGTGCCAGCAGCTTACCGCTAGCCGCCAATGAGCAGTTCTTC.

This clonotype was seen at least ten times. V and J are TRBV19 and TRBJ2-2; D is unclear. V shed 6 bases and J shed 5 bases, with 4 bases lying between them. This CDR3 has 11 amino acids. Germline values: CDR1 LNHDA, CDR2 SQIVND (reference sequence). The DNA for the CDR3 is TGTGCCAGTAGAAAGACCGGGGAGCTGTTTTTT. Its translation: CASRKTGELFF.

In DNA, the CDR3 is TGTGCCAGCAGTGGCGTTGGATGGGGCACAGATACGCAGTATTTT. Amino acid sequence: CASSGVGWGTDTQYF. The chain links TRBV2 to TRBJ2-3; D is uncertain. V lost 4 bases, J lost 1 base, and 12 bases lay in between. From germline, CDR1 is SNHLY and CDR2 FYNNEI. This CDR3 contains 15 residues.

This clonotype was observed many times. The genes are TRBV28 and TRBJ1-2; the D is unclear. This CDR3 contains 12 residues. Per the germline V gene, CDR1 is MDHEN and CDR2 is SYDVKM. With 5 bases removed from V and 4 bases from J, the gap between germline ends came to 8 bases. CDR3 residues: CASSDTFYGYTF. The CDR3 DNA is TGTGCCAGCAGTGACACTTTCTATGGCTACACCTTC.

The chain links TRBV25-1 to TRBJ2-5, with D maybe TRBD2 (6 bases). Per the germline V gene, CDR1 is MGHDK and CDR2 is SYGVNS. The CDR3 runs to 14 residues. The V end was cut by 4 bases, the J end by 2 bases, with 11 bases between. For the CDR3, the DNA is TGTGCCAGCAGTGCCCTCGGAGGGCAAGAGACCCAGTACTTC. This translates into CASSALGGQETQYF.

This clonotype was picked up a small number of times. The gene calls are TRBV28 and TRBJ2-1, with TRBD1 identical over 8 bases. CDR3 length: 15 amino acids. Germline CDR1 is MDHEN and CDR2 is SYDVKM. V lost 3 bases and J lost 4; bases outside the gene matches: 5. The CDR3, as DNA: TGTGCCAGCAGTTTCGGCAGGGGGCAATACAATGAGCAGTTCTTC. It translates to CASSFGRGQYNEQFF.

About this clonotype itself: Since no conserved phenylalanine or tryptophan closes the CDR3, a read error is the likely cause. The rearrangement links TRBV6-2 or TRBV6-3 to TRBJ2-3; the D gene is possibly TRBD2 (6 bases). The CDR3 has 13 amino acids. The germline V and J ends were trimmed by 4 bases and 4 bases, with 9 bases remaining between them. Germline CDR1 reads MNHEY; CDR2 reads SVGEGT. CDR3 coding DNA: TGTGCCAGCAGTTTACTAGCACCAGATACGCAGTATCTT. Its protein is CASSLLAPDTQYL.

Remarks on this clonotype: A junction boundary mismatches the germline segment, possibly from a read error. The CDR3 region is CASSIAIPPRPGELLF. The CDR3 nucleotides are TGTGCCAGTAGTATAGCGATCCCCCCCCGCCCGGGGGAGCTGCTTTTT. V and J are TRBV19 and TRBJ2-2, with D possibly being TRBD2 (6 bases). The CDR3 sequence is 16 residues long. The germline gives CDR1 LNHDA, CDR2 SQIVND (reference sequence).

This chain links TRBV20-1 with TRBJ2-2; 12 bases map to TRBD2. V lost 2 bases, J lost 5 bases, and 3 bases stayed unmatched. This CDR3 is built from 15 residues. The germline CDR1 and CDR2 sequences are DFQATT and SNEGSKA (reference sequence). CDR3 sequence reads: CSARNLAGGTGELFF. The DNA of the CDR3 is TGCAGTGCTAGAAACCTAGCGGGAGGGACCGGGGAGCTGTTTTTT.

The genes are TRBV6-5 and TRBJ2-4, with a possible D match to TRBD1 (5 bases). V was pared by 2 bases and J by 1 base, with 15 bases between. Germline assignment: CDR1 MNHEY and CDR2 SVGAGI. The CDR3 loop spans 17 amino acids. CDR3 residues: CASSYLGPGLAKNIQYF. Written as DNA, the CDR3 is TGTGCCAGCAGTTACCTGGGGCCCGGTTTGGCCAAAAACATTCAGTACTTC.

This clonotype has only one observation. The chain joins TRBV7-3 to TRBJ2-1, with D possibly matching TRBD2 (6 bases). Trimming took off 5 bases at V and 7 bases at J, with 12 bases between the two ends. Germline values: CDR1 SGHTA, CDR2 FQGTGA. The CDR3 is 13 residues long. The CDR3: CASSIGGSNEQFF. Here the CDR3 DNA reads TGTGCCAGCAGCATAGGAGGGTCGAATGAGCAGTTCTTC. Based on the CDR3 plus reference TRBV7-3 and TRBJ2-1, the full variable domain is GAGVSQTPSNKVTEKGKYVELRCDPISGHTALYWYRQSLGQGPEFLIYFQGTGAADDSGLPNDRFFAVRPEGSVSTLKIQRTERGDSAVYLCASSIGGSNEQFFGPGTRLTVL.

This clonotype has a handful of counts. The chain joins TRBV28 to TRBJ2-7; TRBD1 matches 8 bases. CDR3 length equals 14 residues. With 5 bases clipped from V and 2 bases from J, the junction kept 5 bases outside the gene matches. In germline, CDR1 is MDHEN, CDR2 SYDVKM. This CDR3 reads CASSARGRPYEQYF. The CDR3 bases are TGTGCCAGCAGTGCCAGGGGGCGACCCTACGAGCAGTACTTC.

This clonotype was observed at least ten times. This chain joins TRBV2 and TRBJ2-3, with TRBD1 matching 7 bases. The V segment lost 9 bases and the J segment 2 bases; nucleotides outside the gene matches: 5. CDR3 size: 13 residues. The germline V gene encodes CDR1 SNHLY and CDR2 FYNNEI. The CDR3 DNA reads as TGTGCCAGACGGACAGGCCTCACAGATACGCAGTATTTT. Its protein product is CARRTGLTDTQYF.

The chain combines TRBV19 with TRBJ2-1; a weak D match, TRBD2 (5 bases). CDR1 and CDR2 (germline): LNHDA, SQIVND (reference sequence). The CDR3 has 13 residues. Trimming left V 7 bases short and J 3 bases short, with 10 bases between. CDR3 sequence: CASNGEVYNEQFF. The CDR3 DNA sequence: TGTGCCAGTAACGGGGAAGTCTACAATGAGCAGTTCTTC.